This entry describes one TCR beta chain. This clonotype has at least ten counts. No cognate antigen has been identified for it. No base-level quality is on record; no much larger clone is a single base apart. Hyperthyroidism was defined as stable when no progression to ophthalmopathy occurred within 18 months of follow-up. Patients with hyperthyroidism were aged 18 to 65 years, had been newly diagnosed, and had a disease duration of less than 2 months. Patients were excluded if they had other autoimmune diseases, uncontrolled infections, pregnancy or lactation. Diagnosis was based on clinical symptoms, serum thyroxine, TRAb, thyroid ultrasound and orbital computed tomography. Using Ficoll-Paque density gradient centrifugation, PBMCs were isolated from about 9.4 ml of fresh peripheral blood. Trizol reagent was used to extract the total RNA, and its quality was then checked on an Agilent 2100 Bioanalyzer.

The sample belongs to a study of Graves' ophthalmopathy and Graves' hyperthyroidism (dated by TCRdb to 2016 to 2019). About the full investigation: Peripheral blood was collected at initial diagnosis, before any treatment. TCR beta repertoire signatures were used to distinguish Graves' ophthalmopathy from Graves' hyperthyroidism and to predict progression to ophthalmopathy. In total, 135 blood samples were TCR-sequenced: 43 ophthalmopathy, under 85 hyperthyroidism and some 17 hyperthyroidism-to-ophthalmopathy patients. To explore V-J signatures that distinguish ophthalmopathy from hyperthyroidism, a discovery set of 100 patients was enrolled, made up of over 40 with ophthalmopathy and 55 to 65 with stable hyperthyroidism. The independent validation cohort included some 19 hyperthyroidism patients plus 17 patients who later progressed from hyperthyroidism to ophthalmopathy. In roughly six hyperthyroidism patients, the T-cell repertoires found in thyroid tissue were compared with those found in blood. Following sampling, methimazole starting at 30 mg daily was administered to hyperthyroidism patients, and high-dose intravenous methylprednisolone was administered to ophthalmopathy patients. Overall study results and their limits: Sample size was not statistically predetermined, and group allocation was not concealed from the investigators. In cross-validation, the 13-signature model distinguished ophthalmopathy from stable hyperthyroidism with nearly 90% sensitivity and around 81% specificity, and in the test set the corresponding values were roughly 80% and 76%. In validation, the model predicted ophthalmopathy progression with about 71% sensitivity and roughly 72% specificity; roughly eleven predicted patients were CT-confirmed with GO in a median of around 6 months. Most expanded thyroid clonotypes with frequency above 0.001 were also detected in blood, suggesting blood repertoires may reflect the thyroid immune response.

TCR beta CDR3 regions were amplified from RNA transcripts for repertoire sequencing. HTBI primers and the Qiagen OneStep RT-PCR kit were used in a first-round RT-PCR, which was followed by a second-round multiplex PCR, size selection and purification. Libraries were sequenced paired-end with 100 bp reads on an Illumina HiSeq2000. The published analysis was carried out like this. SOAPnuke was used for read processing, and reads with adapters, uncalled bases, a mean Phred below 15, or no exact constant-primer or identifier match were discarded. High-quality paired reads were merged with COPE v1.2.5. Unique nucleotide sequences were defined as clonotypes and aligned to IMGT TRB V, D and J references using MiTCR v1.1. Analysis was restricted to V-J combinations with a frequency above 0.0001, which covered roughly 99% of repertoires. A TCR clonal expansion and chaos score per V-J combination was defined as the ratio of F50 clonal expansion to chaos observed in the TCRdist matrix. Welch's t-statistics and random forest were used to reduce features to 13 V-J combinations, which were fed into a naive Bayes classifier. The similarity between thyroid and blood repertoires was quantified using the Morisita-Horn index. TCRdb reran the public reads through fastp at Q25 and MiXCR, keeping productive beta chains. Identical CDR3 protein sequences are pooled into one entry, listed with their most common genes and DNA. The V and J calls shown here were made by TCRdb, not taken from the authors' results. The sample table contains about 370,000 distinct CDR3 sequences; only one count was recorded for approximately 17% of them. The ten largest clones take up 2.4% of the sample.

V and J lose 2 bases and 0 bases, and a span of 11 bases separates them. CDR1 and CDR2 are drawn from the germline V gene: MNHEY, SVGEGT. From cysteine to phenylalanine, the CDR3 is 15 amino acids long. CDR3 DNA is the only sequence kept; it has 45 bases, read in frame from the first base. This sequence originates from an adult woman with stable Graves' hyperthyroidism. The sample consisted of peripheral blood. This receptor chain uses TRBV6-2 or TRBV6-3 and TRBJ2-7, with the D gene not confidently named. The CDR3 amino acid sequence is: CASSYDRRRSYEQYF. The sequence in DNA is TGTGCCAGCAGTTACGATCGCAGGCGCTCCTACGAGCAGTACTTC.